A single sample is the source of the 27 T cell receptor beta chains below, sequenced in a study of beta chain features in type 1 diabetes. Overall study results and limits: TCRB CDR3s were moderately but significantly shorter in Type 1 diabetes patients in all four CD4+ subsets.

Sequenced material consisted of expressed TCRB transcripts (all of the isolated RNA was reverse transcribed). Method: immunoSEQ multiplex PCR; TCRdb's copy keeps in-frame clones and lacks some. Here the sample spans 680,000 or so clones, roughly an eighth being singletons. No antigen has been assigned to these receptors. Material for sequencing was naive CD4+ T cells from blood. The origin of the receptors is a man in his late teens or twenties with type 1 diabetes.

The V gene is TRBV6-5, the J gene TRBJ2-5, with TRBD1 identical over 7 bases. V shed 8 bases and J 5 bases; nucleotides not matched to a gene: 8. Germline loops: CDR1 MNHEY, CDR2 SVGAGI. This CDR3 is 13 amino acids long. CDR3 nucleotide sequence: TGTGCCAGCGGGACAGACCCCACGGAGACCCAGTACTTC. Its translation: CASGTDPTETQYF.

J is TRBJ1-2 and V is TRBV30; D is unclear. V was cut by 0 bases and J by 0 bases, with 8 bases left in between. CDR1 is GTSNPN, CDR2 SVGIG, per germline (reference sequence). This CDR3 is 14 amino acids long. Here the CDR3 DNA reads TGTGCCTGGAGTGTGCAGTTAGCTAACTATGGCTACACCTTC. Translated: CAWSVQLANYGYTF.

This clone was observed a handful of times. This chain connects TRBV18 to TRBJ2-5; tentatively, D is TRBD1 (7 bases). Trimming left V 5 bases short and J 2 bases short, with 12 bases between. The CDR3 runs to 14 residues. Germline-derived CDR1 and CDR2 are KGHSH and LQKENI. The CDR3 reads CASSAPGGQETQYF. The CDR3 DNA reads as TGTGCCAGCTCAGCCCCAGGGGGGCAAGAGACCCAGTACTTC.

This clone was detected a few times. The V and J genes are TRBV9 and TRBJ2-6; the D gene is possibly TRBD1 (6 bases). Germline V gives CDR1 SGDLS, CDR2 YYNGEE. Trimming pared 3 bases from V and 0 bases from J, leaving 13 bases between. The length of the CDR3 is 17 residues. CDR3 in amino acids: CASSGPQGTSGANVLTF. The DNA for the CDR3 is TGTGCCAGCAGCGGACCCCAGGGGACCTCTGGGGCCAACGTCCTGACTTTC.

V usage is TRBV5-4 and J usage is TRBJ2-7, with D possibly being TRBD1 (5 bases). This CDR3 contains 14 residues. CDR1 and CDR2 (germline): SGHNT, YYREEE (reference sequence). V shed 0 bases and J shed 2 bases, with 9 bases lying between them. CDR3 in amino acids: CASSLDRRTYEQYF. The CDR3 nucleotides read TGTGCCAGCAGCTTGGACAGGCGAACCTACGAGCAGTACTTC.

This clone came up a few times. The genes are TRBV7-2 and TRBJ2-7; TRBD1 matches at 9 bases. The germline V gene has CDR1 SGHTA and CDR2 FQGNSA. This CDR3 spans 14 amino acids. J lost 5 bases, V lost 5 bases, and 7 bases had no gene match. The chain's CDR3 is CASSTQGTGHEQYF. For the CDR3, the DNA is TGTGCCAGCAGCACCCAGGGGACAGGGCACGAGCAGTACTTC.

This clone showed up just a few times. This chain joins TRBV7-9 and TRBJ2-1; possibly TRBD2 for D (6 bases). The CDR3 has 15 residues. Per germline, CDR1 SEHNR and CDR2 FQNEAQ (reference sequence). With 4 bases removed from V and 9 bases from J, the gap between germline ends came to 19 bases. The chain's CDR3 is CASSSRDWSSIEQFF. The CDR3 bases are TGTGCCAGCAGCTCTCGGGACTGGTCGAGCATTGAGCAGTTCTTC.

This clone was seen a handful of times. The rearrangement joins TRBV7-2 to TRBJ2-7; D unclear. Trimming shortened V by 0 bases and J by 6 bases, and 6 bases separated the two germline ends. The CDR3 is 12 amino acids. The V gene's germline CDR1 is SGHTA and CDR2 FQGNSA. CDR3: CASSLAQGEQYF. The CDR3 DNA sequence: TGTGCCAGCAGCTTAGCGCAAGGCGAGCAGTACTTC.

This clone came up a few times. The chain couples TRBV6-4 to TRBJ2-2; D tentatively fits TRBD1 or TRBD2 (5 bases each). From germline, CDR1 is MRHNA and CDR2 SNTAGT. The CDR3 sequence is 18 residues long. Trimming took off 4 bases at V and 0 bases at J, with 18 bases between the two ends. As DNA, the CDR3 is TGTGCCAGCAGTGCCCGAAAAGAGGGGTTTGCGAACACCGGGGAGCTGTTTTTT. Its translation: CASSARKEGFANTGELFF.

V usage is TRBV28 and J usage is TRBJ2-7; a possible D gene is TRBD1 (6 bases). The CDR3 is made up of 15 amino acids. Germline CDR1 is MDHEN and CDR2 is SYDVKM. V lost 5 bases to trimming and J lost 2 bases, with 16 bases between them. The CDR3 nucleotides read TGTGCCAGCAGTACCGGGACACCTTCGACCTACGAGCAGTACTTC. Translation gives CASSTGTPSTYEQYF.

V is TRBV19 and J is TRBJ2-4, with TRBD1 matching 8 bases. V lost 0 bases, J lost 1 base, and 11 bases stayed unmatched. The CDR3 is 19 amino acids. In germline, CDR1 is LNHDA, CDR2 SQIVND (reference sequence). The DNA of the CDR3 is TGTGCCAGTAGTATAGATCCGCCCACAGGGGGTGCCGCCAAAAACATTCAGTACTTC. Translated, it gives CASSIDPPTGGAAKNIQYF.

CDR3 DNA sequence: TGTGCCAGCAGGATGGAGGGCACAGATACGCAGTATTTT. Translated: CASRMEGTDTQYF. This rearrangement joins TRBV6-1 to TRBJ2-3; D is perhaps TRBD2 (5 bases). Trimming cost V 6 bases and J 1 base, with 8 bases left between them. Germline CDR1 and CDR2: MNHNS and SASEGT. The CDR3 extends over 13 amino acids.

The V call is TRBV6-5, the J call TRBJ2-5; 9 bases map to TRBD2. The CDR3 is 16 amino acids. In germline, CDR1 is MNHEY, CDR2 SVGAGI. Unmatched junction bases numbered 14, after V lost 3 bases and J lost 9 bases. The CDR3 loop is CASSYPSGVPRRAQYF. The CDR3 DNA reads TGTGCCAGCAGTTATCCTAGCGGGGTCCCTCGAAGGGCCCAGTACTTC.

The chain uses TRBV7-8 and TRBJ2-1; weak D call: TRBD2 (5 bases). Germline V CDR1 and CDR2: SGHVS, FQNEAQ. The CDR3 runs to 17 residues. V was trimmed by 4 bases and J by 5 bases, leaving 21 bases between them. The CDR3 sequence is CASSWNGVFGSNNEQFF. CDR3 DNA: TGTGCCAGCAGCTGGAACGGGGTATTTGGGTCCAACAATGAGCAGTTCTTC.

This clone showed up just a few times. J is TRBJ2-7 and V is TRBV2; TRBD1 aligns across 10 bases. In germline, CDR1 is SNHLY, CDR2 FYNNEI. The CDR3 is made up of 15 amino acids. The trim removed 4 bases at V and 0 bases at J, leaving 3 bases unmatched. The chain's CDR3 is CASSAGQGRSYEQYF. The DNA for the CDR3 is TGTGCCAGCAGTGCGGGACAGGGGCGCTCCTACGAGCAGTACTTC.

This clone occurred a few times. The chain links TRBV15 to TRBJ1-2, with TRBD1 matching 10 bases. There are 12 residues in the CDR3. V was pared by 8 bases and J by 6 bases, with 3 bases of the junction left unmatched. CDR1 is LNHNV and CDR2 is YYDKDF in the germline V gene (reference sequence). The CDR3 loop reads CATVGTGDGYTF. Written as DNA, the CDR3 is TGTGCCACCGTAGGGACAGGGGATGGCTACACCTTC.

This clone was recorded a few times. The gene calls are TRBV27 and TRBJ1-6; no clear D gene. This CDR3 comprises 16 residues. Germline V gene sequence: CDR1 MNHEY, CDR2 SMNVEV (reference sequence). The V end was cut by 1 base, the J end by 5 bases, with 12 bases between. CDR3 amino acids: CASSLLWAEDNSPLHF. Written as DNA, the CDR3 is TGTGCCAGCAGTTTATTGTGGGCAGAGGATAATTCACCCCTCCACTTT.

CDR3 region: CASSVQGASNTEAFF. The CDR3, as DNA: TGTGCCAGCAGTGTCCAGGGGGCCTCCAACACTGAAGCTTTCTTT. V usage is TRBV2 and J usage is TRBJ1-1, with 8 positions matching TRBD1. CDR1 and CDR2 from the germline V gene are SNHLY and FYNNEI. The CDR3 length is 15 residues. V lost 4 bases, J lost 2 bases, and 6 bases stayed unmatched.

This clone was recorded a few times. This chain joins TRBV28 and TRBJ1-3; possibly TRBD1 for D (5 bases). This CDR3 is built from 16 residues. Germline CDR1 reads MDHEN; CDR2 reads SYDVKM. The ends were cut back, 4 bases at V and 0 bases at J, with 13 bases in the middle. The CDR3 reads CASSSPPGTSGNTIYF. The CDR3 coding sequence is TGTGCCAGCAGTTCCCCTCCGGGGACCTCTGGAAACACCATATATTTT.

This clone has only a few counts. This sequence joins TRBV6-6 and TRBJ2-3; the D is unclear. The CDR3 length is 14 residues. Germline CDR1 and CDR2: MNHNY and SVGAGI (reference sequence). Trimming removed 0 bases from V and 2 bases from J, with 6 bases in between. The CDR3 DNA reads TGTGCCAGCAGTTACTCGAACCCCACAGATACGCAGTATTTT. This gives the protein CASSYSNPTDTQYF.

This rearrangement joins TRBV10-3 to TRBJ2-1; the D call may be TRBD1 or TRBD2 (5 bases each). Germline V gene data show CDR1 as ENHRY and CDR2 as SYGVKD. Trimming shortened V by 0 bases and J by 8 bases, and 14 bases separated the two germline ends. This CDR3 has 15 amino acids. The CDR3 loop is CAISESYVGDHEQFF. The CDR3 DNA reads as TGTGCCATCAGTGAGTCCTATGTGGGGGATCATGAGCAGTTCTTC.

The sample holds a few counts of this clone. The V gene is TRBV19, the J gene TRBJ2-1; D is unresolved. This CDR3 is built from 15 residues. V lost 6 bases and J 7 bases, leaving 19 bases between the germline ends. Per germline, CDR1 LNHDA and CDR2 SQIVND (reference sequence). The CDR3 DNA reads TGTGCCAGTAGCCGATCGGACCCAACCACGAATGAGCAGTTCTTC. Translating gives CASSRSDPTTNEQFF. Full variable domain (remainder filled in from reference TRBV19 and TRBJ2-1): DGGITQSPKYLFRKEGQNVTLSCEQNLNHDAMYWYRQDPGQGLRLIYYSQIVNDFQKGDIAEGYSVSREKKESFPLTVTSAQKNPTAFYLCASSRSDPTTNEQFFGPGTRLTVL.

This chain connects TRBV19 to TRBJ1-2; no reliable D call. The CDR3 covers 13 residues. Looked up from germline, CDR1 is LNHDA and CDR2 is SQIVND (reference sequence). V dropped 3 bases and J dropped 1 base, with 6 bases sitting between them. The CDR3 protein is CASSIGLNYGYTF. DNA for the CDR3: TGTGCCAGTAGTATCGGTCTTAACTATGGCTACACCTTC.

J is TRBJ1-1 and V is TRBV5-1; 9 bases align to TRBD1. The CDR3 runs to 13 residues. From germline, CDR1 is SGHRS and CDR2 YFSETQ. After removal of 5 bases from V and 6 bases from J, the junction contained 5 bases not matched to a gene. The CDR3: CASSVRQGAEAFF. CDR3 nucleotides: TGCGCCAGCAGTGTGAGACAGGGGGCTGAAGCTTTCTTT.

This clone appeared once. The chain recombines TRBV11-3 with TRBJ1-2, with no clear D. This CDR3 is 13 amino acids long. V was cut by 3 bases and J by 2 bases, with 7 bases left in between. Looked up from germline, CDR1 is SGHNT and CDR2 is YENEEA. CDR3 protein: CASSFGLNYGYTF. The CDR3 nucleotides are TGTGCCAGCAGCTTCGGTCTAAACTATGGCTACACCTTC.

The gene calls are TRBV5-5 and TRBJ2-1; D uncertain. Trimming pared 2 bases from V and 10 bases from J, leaving 7 bases between. Germline V gene lookup returns CDR1 SGHKS and CDR2 YYEKEE (reference sequence). CDR3 length: 11 amino acids. CDR3: CASSLPGEQFF. The DNA of the CDR3 is TGTGCCAGCAGCTTACCGGGCGAGCAGTTCTTC.

This clone appeared a few times. Here the CDR3 reads CAWNIAANTEAFF. In nucleotides, the CDR3 is TGTGCCTGGAACATCGCAGCGAACACTGAAGCTTTCTTT. V is TRBV30 and J is TRBJ1-1; no firm D call. The CDR3 is 13 amino acids. CDR1 is GTSNPN, CDR2 SVGIG, per germline (reference sequence). The V and J ends lost 4 bases and 1 base respectively, with 10 bases between them. The full variable domain, rest sourced from reference TRBV30 and TRBJ1-1, is SQTIHQWPATLVQPVGSPLSLECTVEGTSNPNLYWYRQAAGRGLQLLFYSVGIGQISSEVPQNLSASRPQDRQFILSSKKLLLSDSGFYLCAWNIAANTEAFFGQGTRLTVV.